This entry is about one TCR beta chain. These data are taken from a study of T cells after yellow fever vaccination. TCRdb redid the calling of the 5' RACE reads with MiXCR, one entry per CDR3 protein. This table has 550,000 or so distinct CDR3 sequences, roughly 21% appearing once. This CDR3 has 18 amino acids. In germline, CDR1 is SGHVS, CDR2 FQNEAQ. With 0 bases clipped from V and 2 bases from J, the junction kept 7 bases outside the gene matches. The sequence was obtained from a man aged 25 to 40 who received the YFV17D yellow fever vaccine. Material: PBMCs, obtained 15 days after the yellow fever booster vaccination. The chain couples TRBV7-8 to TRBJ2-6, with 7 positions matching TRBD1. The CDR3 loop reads CASSLAWAGTAGANVLTF. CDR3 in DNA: TGTGCCAGCAGCTTAGCTTGGGCAGGGACAGCTGGGGCCAACGTCCTGACTTTC.